Each of the 17 T cell receptor beta chains below was sequenced from the same sample in a study of cytomegalovirus exposure and HLA in healthy donors. Here immunoSEQ multiplex PCR was the method, and the copy in TCRdb shows in-frame clones only, minus some. Of about 130,000 clones listed, around four fifths are singletons. Sequenced input: PBMCs. The receptors were sampled from a man under 40 in good health and CMV-seropositive.

The V gene is TRBV9, the J gene TRBJ1-1, with D uncertain. Trimming took off 0 bases at V and 0 bases at J, with 9 bases between the two ends. This CDR3 spans 15 amino acids. Germline CDR1 and CDR2: SGDLS and YYNGEE. The CDR3 DNA reads TGTGCCAGCAGCGTAGCTGGAGGGATGAACACTGAAGCTTTCTTT. It translates to CASSVAGGMNTEAFF. The full variable domain, with the rest looked up from reference TRBV9 and TRBJ1-1, is DSGVTQTPKHLITATGQRVTLRCSPRSGDLSVYWYQQSLDQGLQFLIQYYNGEERAKGNILERFSAQQFPDLHSELNLSSLELGDSALYFCASSVAGGMNTEAFFGQGTRLTVV.

The V call is TRBV19, the J call TRBJ2-1; D is unclear. Germline assignment: CDR1 LNHDA and CDR2 SQIVND (reference sequence). Trimming stripped 7 bases from V and 0 bases from J, with 13 bases between. The CDR3 spans 15 residues. Here the CDR3 DNA reads TGTGCCAGTAAGGCCGGCGGTGACTCCTACAATGAGCAGTTCTTC. Encoded protein: CASKAGGDSYNEQFF. The full variable domain, its missing parts supplied by reference TRBV19 and TRBJ2-1, is DGGITQSPKYLFRKEGQNVTLSCEQNLNHDAMYWYRQDPGQGLRLIYYSQIVNDFQKGDIAEGYSVSREKKESFPLTVTSAQKNPTAFYLCASKAGGDSYNEQFFGPGTRLTVL.

The chain employs TRBV5-5 and TRBJ1-2; 8 nucleotides line up with TRBD1. V lost 4 bases and J lost 7; bases outside the gene matches: 9. CDR3 length equals 14 residues. CDR1 is SGHKS, CDR2 YYEKEE, per germline (reference sequence). The CDR3 here is CASSRSTGGAGYTF. CDR3 coding DNA: TGTGCCAGCAGCAGATCCACAGGGGGGGCTGGCTACACCTTC.

This sequence joins TRBV6-1 and TRBJ2-5; D not certain. The CDR3 is made up of 13 amino acids. Looked up from germline, CDR1 is MNHNS and CDR2 is SASEGT. Trimming pared 6 bases from V and 5 bases from J, leaving 13 bases between. The CDR3 loop is CASRKIALETQYF. The CDR3 region has the DNA TGTGCCAGCAGGAAAATAGCCTTGGAGACCCAGTACTTC.

This chain links TRBV5-4 with TRBJ2-7, with D possibly matching TRBD2 (6 bases). V was trimmed by 1 base and J by 4 bases, leaving 9 bases between them. The CDR3 is made up of 13 amino acids. CDR1 is SGHNT, CDR2 YYREEE, per germline (reference sequence). DNA of the CDR3: TGTGCCAGCAGCTTGCGGGGGAAATACGAGCAGTACTTC. This codes for CASSLRGKYEQYF.

V and J are TRBV18 and TRBJ2-3; 12 bases fit TRBD2. The CDR3 is 17 residues long. The V gene's germline CDR1 is KGHSH and CDR2 LQKENI. The junction had 6 bases not matched to a gene; V was cut back by 3 bases and J by 2 bases. The CDR3 DNA reads TGTGCCAGCTCACCGCCCCGACTAGCGGGGGACACAGATACGCAGTATTTT. Residues: CASSPPRLAGDTDTQYF.

The chain couples TRBV27 to TRBJ2-1; D gene ambiguous. The V end lost 6 bases, the J end lost 2 bases, and 23 bases lay between the germline ends. The CDR3 has 18 amino acids. Per the germline V gene, CDR1 is MNHEY and CDR2 is SMNVEV (reference sequence). CDR3 loop: CASSPERLRSDPYNEQFF. As DNA, the CDR3 is TGTGCCAGCAGCCCTGAGAGGCTCAGAAGCGACCCCTACAATGAGCAGTTCTTC.

This chain uses TRBV7-3 with TRBJ1-2, with TRBD1 matching 9 bases. The CDR3 is 15 residues long. Germline CDR1 reads SGHTA; CDR2 reads FQGTGA. V was pared by 5 bases and J by 4 bases, with 8 bases of the junction left unmatched. The DNA for the CDR3 is TGTGCCAGCAGCCCGACAGGGGGTGATTTCTATGGCTACACCTTC. This encodes CASSPTGGDFYGYTF.

The chain recombines TRBV5-1 with TRBJ2-6, with TRBD1 matching over 10 bases. Per the germline V gene, CDR1 is SGHRS and CDR2 is YFSETQ. With V trimmed by 6 bases and J by 0 bases, 6 bases remained unmatched. This CDR3 spans 17 amino acids. The CDR3 here is CASMTGGQLSGANVLTF. CDR3 in DNA: TGCGCCAGCATGACAGGGGGCCAACTCTCTGGGGCCAACGTCCTGACTTTC.

The chain couples TRBV7-2 to TRBJ2-7; D call uncertain. The germline V gene has CDR1 SGHTA and CDR2 FQGNSA. The V end was cut by 2 bases, the J end by 4 bases, with 9 bases between. The CDR3 is 13 residues long. The CDR3 coding sequence is TGTGCCAGCAGCTTAAATCTAGTATACGAGCAGTACTTC. It yields the protein CASSLNLVYEQYF.

V is TRBV2 and J is TRBJ2-7, with TRBD1 matching 12 bases. The CDR3 is made up of 17 amino acids. After removal of 8 bases from V and 4 bases from J, the junction contained 15 bases not matched to a gene. CDR1 SNHLY and CDR2 FYNNEI come from the germline V gene. The CDR3 spells CASAGQGAGSGSYEQYF. Written as DNA, the CDR3 is TGTGCCAGCGCGGGACAGGGGGCGGGAAGCGGGAGTTACGAGCAGTACTTC.

V gene TRBV28 combines with J gene TRBJ2-2; D is unresolved. CDR1 and CDR2 (germline): MDHEN, SYDVKM. Trimming took 5 bases from V and 6 from J, leaving 13 bases between them. This CDR3 has 14 residues. This CDR3 is CASSPDSVPGELFF. The DNA of the CDR3 is TGTGCCAGCAGTCCCGATTCGGTCCCCGGGGAGCTGTTTTTT.

The genes are TRBV10-3 and TRBJ2-6; D gene unclear. CDR1 and CDR2 (germline): ENHRY, SYGVKD. V was trimmed by 11 bases and J by 3 bases, leaving 23 bases between them. The CDR3 contains 17 residues. The DNA for the CDR3 is TGTGCCTCATGCCCCCAGTTGGGTCTAGGTGGGGCCAACGTCCTGACTTTC. Amino acids: CASCPQLGLGGANVLTF.

This chain links TRBV12-5 with TRBJ2-7, with 11 bases aligning to TRBD1. Germline loops: CDR1 LGHNT, CDR2 FRNRAP. V dropped 4 bases and J dropped 3; count of bases not matched to a gene: 5. This CDR3 region has 15 residues. The CDR3 DNA reads TGTGCTAGTGGTTACCGGGACAGGGGGGACTACGAGCAGTACTTC. This translates into CASGYRDRGDYEQYF.

This clone was counted a few times. The chain uses TRBV9 and TRBJ2-5; 10 bases fit TRBD2. This CDR3 contains 18 residues. Per the germline V gene, CDR1 is SGDLS and CDR2 is YYNGEE. Trimming at V came to 0 bases and at J to 0 bases, leaving 8 bases not matched to a gene. CDR3 amino acids: CASSVGVAGGLYQETQYF. The CDR3 coding sequence is TGTGCCAGCAGCGTAGGGGTAGCGGGGGGACTGTACCAAGAGACCCAGTACTTC.

V gene TRBV6-5 combines with J gene TRBJ1-2, with TRBD1 identical over 8 bases. This CDR3 contains 14 residues. From germline, CDR1 is MNHEY and CDR2 SVGAGI. The trim removed 7 bases at V and 0 bases at J, leaving 4 bases unmatched. The CDR3 loop reads CASKQTGANYGYTF. The CDR3 DNA follows: TGTGCCAGCAAACAGACAGGGGCTAACTATGGCTACACCTTC.

The chain is built from TRBV27 and TRBJ2-6, with unresolved D. The germline gives CDR1 MNHEY, CDR2 SMNVEV (reference sequence). V dropped 0 bases and J dropped 4 bases, with 7 bases sitting between them. The CDR3 has 15 residues. The CDR3 protein is CASSLSWAGANVLTF. The CDR3 nucleotides are TGTGCCAGCAGTTTATCGTGGGCCGGGGCCAACGTCCTGACTTTC.